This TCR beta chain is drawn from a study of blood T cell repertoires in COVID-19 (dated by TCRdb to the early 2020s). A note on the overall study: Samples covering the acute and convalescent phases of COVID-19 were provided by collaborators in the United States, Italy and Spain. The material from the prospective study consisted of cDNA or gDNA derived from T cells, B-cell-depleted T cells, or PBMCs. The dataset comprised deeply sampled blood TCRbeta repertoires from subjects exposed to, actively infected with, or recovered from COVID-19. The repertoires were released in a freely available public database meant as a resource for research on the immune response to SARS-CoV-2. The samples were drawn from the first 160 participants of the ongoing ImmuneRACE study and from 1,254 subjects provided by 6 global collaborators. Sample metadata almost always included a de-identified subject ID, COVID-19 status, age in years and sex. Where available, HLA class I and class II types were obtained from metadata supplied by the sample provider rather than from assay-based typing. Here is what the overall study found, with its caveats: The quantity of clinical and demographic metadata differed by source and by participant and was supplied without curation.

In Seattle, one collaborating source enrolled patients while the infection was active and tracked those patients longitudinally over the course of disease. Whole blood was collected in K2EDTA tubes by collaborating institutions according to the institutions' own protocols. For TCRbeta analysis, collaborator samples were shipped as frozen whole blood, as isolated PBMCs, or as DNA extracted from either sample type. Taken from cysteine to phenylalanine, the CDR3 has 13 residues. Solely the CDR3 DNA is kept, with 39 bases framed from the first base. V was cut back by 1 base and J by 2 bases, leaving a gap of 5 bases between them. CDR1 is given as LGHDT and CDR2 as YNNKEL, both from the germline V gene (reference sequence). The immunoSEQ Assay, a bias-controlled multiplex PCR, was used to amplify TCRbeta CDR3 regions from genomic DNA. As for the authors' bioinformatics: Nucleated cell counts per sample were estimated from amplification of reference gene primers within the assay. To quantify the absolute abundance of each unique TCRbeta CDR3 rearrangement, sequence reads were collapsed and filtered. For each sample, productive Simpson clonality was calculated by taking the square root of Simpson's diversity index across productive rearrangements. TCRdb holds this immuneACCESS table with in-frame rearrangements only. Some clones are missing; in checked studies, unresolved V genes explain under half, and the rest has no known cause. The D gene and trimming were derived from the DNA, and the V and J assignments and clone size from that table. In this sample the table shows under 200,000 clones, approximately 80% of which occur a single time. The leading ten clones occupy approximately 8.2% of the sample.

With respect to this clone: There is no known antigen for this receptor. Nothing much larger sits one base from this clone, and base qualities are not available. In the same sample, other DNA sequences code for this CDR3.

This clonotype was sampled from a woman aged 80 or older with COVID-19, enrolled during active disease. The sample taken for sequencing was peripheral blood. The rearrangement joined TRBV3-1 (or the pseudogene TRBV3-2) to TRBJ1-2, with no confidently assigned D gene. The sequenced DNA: TGTGCCAGCAGCCAAGCCCAGAACTATGGCTACACCTTC. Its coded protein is CASSQAQNYGYTF.